Presented here are 2 T cell receptor beta chains from one specimen sequenced in a study of T cell responses to AZD1222 COVID-19 vaccine (dated by TCRdb to the early 2020s). The library was prepared using the immunoSEQ multiplex PCR assay. Here the immuneACCESS table is served through TCRdb, limited to in-frame sequences with V and J called. Missing clones are a known gap in these copies; in checked studies unresolved V genes cover under half, and the rest lacks a known reason. Across this sample there are roughly 250,000 clones, with about 92% seen only once. Roughly 0.6% of the sample is held by the ten biggest clonotypes. This specimen's time point label, per the study, means: baseline before first vaccination. The material sequenced was peripheral blood, taken on day 0 of AZD1222 vaccination. Source of these receptors: an adult in good health.

The CDR3 DNA follows: TGTGCCAGCCACTTCCGGGACGGCCCTGATTCACCCCTCCACTTT. Translation gives CASHFRDGPDSPLHF. This sequence joins TRBV19 and TRBJ1-6; TRBD1 is a possible D gene (5 bases). Germline V gene data show CDR1 as LNHDA and CDR2 as SQIVND (reference sequence). This CDR3 is built from 15 residues. Trimming left V 9 bases short and J 8 bases short, with 20 bases between.

The chain combines TRBV5-6 with TRBJ2-2; 7 bases agree with TRBD1. The germline V gene encodes CDR1 SGHDT and CDR2 YYEEEE. Germline trimming cut 0 bases from V and 0 bases from J; bases unmatched to any gene: 5. The CDR3 covers 17 residues. The CDR3 nucleotides are TGTGCCAGCAGCTTGGGACCCGACAGGGCGAACACCGGGGAGCTGTTTTTT. Translated, it gives CASSLGPDRANTGELFF.